Presented here are 24 T cell receptor beta chains from one specimen sequenced in a study of T cell responses to AZD1222 COVID-19 vaccine. TCRdb keeps only in-frame clones here, not all; method: immunoSEQ multiplex PCR. The sample carries about 180,000 clones, approximately 94% recorded once. Sequencing used peripheral blood, obtained 28 days after the second AZD1222 dose. These receptors were obtained from an adult who received the AZD1222 COVID-19 vaccine.

The CDR3 bases are TGTGCCAGCAGCCACCGGTACAGGGGGTCCAATCAGCCCCAGCATTTT. As protein: CASSHRYRGSNQPQHF. The chain employs TRBV7-2 and TRBJ1-5, with TRBD1 matching over 8 bases. The ends lost 5 bases at V and 3 bases at J; junction bases unmatched: 9. The CDR3 length is 16 residues. Germline loops: CDR1 SGHTA, CDR2 FQGNSA.

V usage is TRBV5-4 and J usage is TRBJ2-7; 7 bases line up with TRBD2. Germline V lookup: CDR1 SGHNT, CDR2 YYREEE (reference sequence). J gave up 0 bases and V 2 bases, and 5 bases lay outside the gene matches. This CDR3 region has 15 residues. As DNA, the CDR3 is TGTGCCAGCAGCTTCAGCGGGGCGAGCTCCTACGAGCAGTACTTC. This encodes CASSFSGASSYEQYF.

This chain links TRBV5-1 with TRBJ2-1; 15 nucleotides align to TRBD2. This CDR3 contains 16 residues. V was clipped by 4 bases and J by 6 bases; unmatched bases: 5. Germline V gives CDR1 SGHRS, CDR2 YFSETQ. In DNA form, the CDR3 reads TGCGCCAGCAGCCTGTCGGGACTAGCGGGAGGCAATGAGCAGTTCTTC. It specifies CASSLSGLAGGNEQFF.

This clone was counted a single time. The V call is TRBV6-5, the J call TRBJ1-1; possible D gene TRBD1, 5 bases. Germline CDR1 is MNHEY and CDR2 is SVGAGI. There are 16 residues in the CDR3. The V gene lost 2 bases and the J gene lost 6 bases, with 19 bases spanning the gap. The DNA for the CDR3 is TGTGCCAGCAGTTACGTATCCGGGACCTCAGGCTCTGAAGCTTTCTTT. It translates to CASSYVSGTSGSEAFF.

The rearrangement joins TRBV9 to TRBJ1-5; D is perhaps TRBD1 (5 bases). Looked up from germline, CDR1 is SGDLS and CDR2 is YYNGEE. Trimming took 4 bases from V and 6 from J, leaving 14 bases between them. The CDR3 loop spans 14 amino acids. The CDR3 here is CASSPEGRSQPQHF. CDR3 coding DNA: TGTGCCAGCAGCCCAGAGGGACGGAGTCAGCCCCAGCATTTT.

V gene TRBV6-5 combines with J gene TRBJ1-1; D not certain. The CDR3 length is 11 residues. CDR1 and CDR2 from the germline V gene are MNHEY and SVGAGI. V dropped 2 bases and J dropped 5 bases, with 3 bases sitting between them. The CDR3 is CASSYRTEAFF. DNA for the CDR3: TGTGCCAGCAGTTACAGAACTGAAGCTTTCTTT.

The rearrangement links TRBV7-2 to TRBJ2-3; 10 positions match TRBD2. The CDR3 covers 14 residues. Germline CDR1 is SGHTA and CDR2 is FQGNSA. J lost 4 bases, V lost 2 bases, and 0 bases had no gene match. CDR3 bases: TGTGCCAGCAGCTTACTAGCGGGGGCAGATACGCAGTATTTT. Protein: CASSLLAGADTQYF.

The chain recombines TRBV5-1 with TRBJ1-6; 7 nucleotides align to TRBD1. CDR3 length equals 16 residues. Trimming took 4 bases from V and 6 from J; bases not matched to a gene: 10. The germline V gene encodes CDR1 SGHRS and CDR2 YFSETQ. The CDR3 DNA follows: TGCGCCAGCAGCCCGACACAGGGGAGGCTTAATTCACCCCTCCACTTT. This translates into CASSPTQGRLNSPLHF.

This chain uses TRBV6-1 with TRBJ2-4; 7 nucleotides agree with TRBD1. This CDR3 is 14 amino acids long. V shed 10 bases and J 1 base; nucleotides not matched to a gene: 7. Germline V gene lookup returns CDR1 MNHNS and CDR2 SASEGT. The CDR3 sequence is CATTDRVAKNIQYF. The CDR3 coding sequence is TGTGCCACCACCGACAGGGTGGCCAAAAACATTCAGTACTTC.

This sequence joins TRBV28 and TRBJ1-1; no clear D. Germline CDR1 is MDHEN and CDR2 is SYDVKM. V was cut by 6 bases and J by 3 bases, with 5 bases left in between. This CDR3 comprises 11 residues. The CDR3 sequence: CASRIYTEAFF. For the CDR3, the DNA is TGTGCCAGCAGGATTTACACTGAAGCTTTCTTT. Together with reference TRBV28 and TRBJ1-1, the CDR3 gives the full variable domain: DVKVTQSSRYLVKRTGEKVFLECVQDMDHENMFWYRQDPGLGLRLIYFSYDVKMKEKGDIPEGYSVSREKKERFSLILESASTNQTSMYLCASRIYTEAFFGQGTRLTVV.

The chain uses TRBV11-3 and TRBJ2-3, with a weak D call TRBD2 (6 bases). V was pared by 6 bases and J by 0 bases, with 7 bases between. CDR1 is SGHNT and CDR2 is YENEEA in the germline V gene. The CDR3 has 13 amino acids. CDR3 sequence (DNA): TGTGCCAGCAGGCGGGATAGCACAGATACGCAGTATTTT. It specifies CASRRDSTDTQYF.

V and J are TRBV7-2 and TRBJ2-2, with D perhaps matching TRBD2 (5 bases). Germline assignment: CDR1 SGHTA and CDR2 FQGNSA. The CDR3 runs 17 residues. V lost 1 base to trimming and J lost 0 bases, with 12 bases between them. As DNA, the CDR3 is TGTGCCAGCAGCTTAGGCGGAGGTTTTCCGAACACCGGGGAGCTGTTTTTT. It translates to CASSLGGGFPNTGELFF.

The chain couples TRBV19 to TRBJ2-7, with D possibly being TRBD2 (5 bases). Germline CDR1 and CDR2: LNHDA and SQIVND (reference sequence). The CDR3 is 14 residues long. V lost 2 bases and J lost 7, with 15 bases in between. For the CDR3, the DNA is TGTGCCAGTAGTATAAGGATCGGGGTTGGTGAGCAGTACTTC. Translated, it gives CASSIRIGVGEQYF. The full variable domain, with the rest looked up from reference TRBV19 and TRBJ2-7, is DGGITQSPKYLFRKEGQNVTLSCEQNLNHDAMYWYRQDPGQGLRLIYYSQIVNDFQKGDIAEGYSVSREKKESFPLTVTSAQKNPTAFYLCASSIRIGVGEQYFGPGTRLTVT.

The chain carries TRBV5-6 and TRBJ2-2, with 8 bases matching TRBD1. Germline assignment: CDR1 SGHDT and CDR2 YYEEEE. V lost 2 bases, J lost 4 bases, and 13 bases stayed unmatched. This CDR3 is 18 amino acids long. CDR3 loop: CASSFNVRTGPITGELFF. The CDR3 nucleotides read TGTGCCAGCAGCTTTAATGTTCGGACAGGGCCTATCACCGGGGAGCTGTTTTTT.

This chain connects TRBV3-1 (or the pseudogene TRBV3-2) to TRBJ2-6; unclear D gene. V was trimmed by 4 bases and J by 0 bases, leaving 10 bases between them. The CDR3 totals 16 residues. The germline V gene encodes CDR1 LGHDT and CDR2 YNNKEL (reference sequence). The CDR3 loop is CASSRAKFSGANVLTF. CDR3 bases: TGTGCCAGCAGCCGAGCCAAGTTCTCTGGGGCCAACGTCCTGACTTTC.

The chain is built from TRBV6-1 and TRBJ1-1; tentative D call: TRBD1 (5 bases). V dropped 1 base and J dropped 8 bases, with 17 bases sitting between them. Germline V gene sequence: CDR1 MNHNS, CDR2 SASEGT. The CDR3 runs 15 residues. The CDR3 coding sequence is TGTGCCAGCAGTGAAGATGGTACAGGAGCTAGGGAAGCTTTCTTT. The encoded protein is CASSEDGTGAREAFF.

V gene TRBV5-1 combines with J gene TRBJ1-2; the D gene is possibly TRBD1 (5 bases). This CDR3 has 13 residues. CDR1 is SGHRS and CDR2 is YFSETQ in the germline V gene. V lost 5 bases to trimming and J lost 2 bases, with 10 bases between them. CDR3: CASRTTANYGYTF. CDR3 nucleotides: TGCGCCAGCAGGACGACAGCAAACTATGGCTACACCTTC.

The chain employs TRBV7-2 and TRBJ2-7; the D is unclear. The germline V and J ends were trimmed by 5 bases and 6 bases, with 17 bases remaining between them. The germline CDR1 and CDR2 sequences are SGHTA and FQGNSA. CDR3 size: 14 residues. CDR3 sequence reads: CASSPRLEVLEQYF. The DNA of the CDR3 is TGTGCCAGCAGCCCGCGACTCGAGGTCCTCGAGCAGTACTTC.

The chain carries TRBV19 and TRBJ1-5, with TRBD1 matching over 7 bases. Germline CDR1 LNHDA, CDR2 SQIVND (reference sequence). CDR3 size: 16 residues. The ends lost 4 bases at V and 2 bases at J; junction bases unmatched: 8. The CDR3 DNA is TGTGCCAGTAGTACGAGTGGCACAGGGGGCAATCAGCCCCAGCATTTT. Translated, it gives CASSTSGTGGNQPQHF.

The chain carries TRBV7-9 and TRBJ2-2; perhaps TRBD1 as D (5 bases). The germline V gene has CDR1 SEHNR and CDR2 FQNEAQ (reference sequence). Deletions cut 6 bases from V and 0 bases from J, with 8 bases between. The CDR3 runs 14 residues. The CDR3 coding sequence is TGTGCCAGCAGTCTAGGGGCGAACACCGGGGAGCTGTTTTTT. This gives the protein CASSLGANTGELFF.

The rearrangement uses TRBV2 and TRBJ1-2, with 9 bases lining up with TRBD1. The V gene's germline CDR1 is SNHLY and CDR2 FYNNEI. The CDR3 totals 14 residues. V was pared by 4 bases and J by 8 bases, with 8 bases of the junction left unmatched. The CDR3 here is CASSGQQGAGGYTF. DNA for the CDR3: TGTGCCAGCAGTGGGCAACAGGGGGCCGGAGGCTACACCTTC.

The chain uses TRBV19 and TRBJ1-3, with no clear D. CDR1 and CDR2 (germline): LNHDA, SQIVND (reference sequence). The CDR3 contains 14 residues. V was shortened by 10 bases and J by 0 bases, with 13 bases between the two germline ends. CDR3 nucleotide sequence: TGTGCCACCAAGGGCCACGGCTCTGGAAACACCATATATTTT. Its translation: CATKGHGSGNTIYF.

This chain joins TRBV28 and TRBJ1-2, with 7 bases that match TRBD1. CDR1 and CDR2 from the germline V gene are MDHEN and SYDVKM. V lost 8 bases to trimming and J lost 11 bases; unmatched junction nucleotides: 17. This CDR3 contains 14 residues. The chain's CDR3 is CASCLAPGGGTYTF. In nucleotides, the CDR3 is TGTGCCAGCTGCTTAGCCCCGGGAGGGGGCACGTACACCTTC.

The chain combines TRBV2 with TRBJ2-5; TRBD1 matches at 8 bases. The germline CDR1 and CDR2 sequences are SNHLY and FYNNEI. CDR3 length: 14 residues. With 7 bases clipped from V and 0 bases from J, the junction kept 4 bases outside the gene matches. The CDR3 region has the DNA TGTGCCAGCAAGGACAGGGCGTACCAAGAGACCCAGTACTTC. The encoded protein is CASKDRAYQETQYF.